A single sample is the source of the 17 T cell receptor beta chains below, sequenced in a study of shared clonotypes between healthy human individuals. Assay: immunoSEQ multiplex PCR; the TCRdb copy retains only in-frame clones and omits some. The sample includes around 600,000 clones, roughly 95% of them seen just once. Naivety among CD8 cells was defined by CD45RO negativity and positive CCR7 selection, thereby excluding terminally differentiated effector memory CD45RA+ cells. The sample was naive CD8+ T cells sorted from blood. The receptors derive from a woman aged 25 to 39 in good health.

The chain combines TRBV28 with TRBJ1-1; 9 bases map to TRBD1. The CDR3 covers 14 residues. Trimming at V came to 6 bases and at J to 4 bases, leaving 6 bases not matched to a gene. The germline CDR1 and CDR2 sequences are MDHEN and SYDVKM. CDR3 nucleotide sequence: TGTGCCAGCAGCGAGGGACAGGGCCTCACTGAAGCTTTCTTT. Its protein is CASSEGQGLTEAFF.

V usage is TRBV5-6 and J usage is TRBJ2-7; TRBD2 matches at 10 bases. This CDR3 spans 15 amino acids. Germline V gene sequence: CDR1 SGHDT, CDR2 YYEEEE. V lost 4 bases to trimming and J lost 6 bases; unmatched junction nucleotides: 10. CDR3 in amino acids: CASSDAGLAGVEQYF. The CDR3 nucleotides read TGTGCCAGCAGCGACGCTGGGCTAGCGGGAGTCGAGCAGTACTTC.

The V and J genes are TRBV6-6 and TRBJ2-7; TRBD1 agrees at 8 bases. Germline lookup yields CDR1 MNHNY and CDR2 SVGAGI (reference sequence). Trimming cost V 5 bases and J 3 bases; bases outside gene matches: 6. This CDR3 is built from 14 residues. The CDR3 DNA reads as TGTGCCAGCAGTCCGACAGGGGCAAGCTACGAGCAGTACTTC. Translation: CASSPTGASYEQYF.

V usage is TRBV7-6 and J usage is TRBJ1-2, with 10 bases identical to TRBD1. The germline gives CDR1 SGHVS, CDR2 FNYEAQ. V dropped 0 bases and J dropped 8; count of bases not matched to a gene: 6. The length of the CDR3 is 15 residues. The CDR3 region is CASSLAGTGVGGYTF. Written as DNA, the CDR3 is TGTGCCAGCAGCTTAGCTGGGACAGGGGTTGGCGGCTACACCTTC.

This chain uses TRBV9 with TRBJ1-3; TRBD1 matches 7 bases. There are 13 residues in the CDR3. After removal of 4 bases from V and 7 bases from J, the junction contained 5 bases not matched to a gene. The germline gives CDR1 SGDLS, CDR2 YYNGEE. The CDR3 reads CASSRTGDNTIYF. CDR3 nucleotide sequence: TGTGCCAGCAGCCGGACAGGCGACAACACCATATATTTT.

This clone was detected once. The chain couples TRBV27 to TRBJ1-6; no clear D gene. CDR3 size: 13 residues. The germline V gene encodes CDR1 MNHEY and CDR2 SMNVEV (reference sequence). With 0 bases removed from V and 7 bases from J, the gap between germline ends came to 4 bases. The CDR3 coding sequence is TGTGCCAGCAGTTTATCCGAAAATTCACCCCTCCACTTT. It yields the protein CASSLSENSPLHF.

This clone has a single count. DNA of the CDR3: TGCGCCAGCAGGGGGACTAGCGGGAAAATAATCTACGAGCAGTACTTC. Amino acid sequence: CASRGTSGKIIYEQYF. J is TRBJ2-7 and V is TRBV23-1; 13 bases are shared with TRBD2. TRBV23-1 is an open reading frame whose function is uncertain. The CDR3 is made up of 16 amino acids. V shed 6 bases, J shed 3 bases, and the junction held 8 bases outside the gene matches.

Concerning this clone: Other DNA sequences in the sample encode the same CDR3. The chain uses TRBV28 and TRBJ2-2, with 8 bases identical to TRBD2. This CDR3 region has 14 residues. Germline V gives CDR1 MDHEN, CDR2 SYDVKM. V lost 2 bases, J lost 5 bases, and 1 base stayed unmatched. The CDR3 spells CASSLAGGTGELFF. The CDR3 DNA sequence: TGTGCCAGCAGTTTAGCGGGAGGAACCGGGGAGCTGTTTTTT.

This clone was counted once. The chain uses TRBV7-9 and TRBJ1-1, with no clear D. V gave up 5 bases and J gave up 1 base, with 11 bases separating them. Germline values: CDR1 SEHNR, CDR2 FQNEAQ (reference sequence). The CDR3 has 14 residues. DNA for the CDR3: TGTGCCAGCAGCCCAAATCTCGGGAACACTGAAGCTTTCTTT. Translation: CASSPNLGNTEAFF.

Comments on this clone: Other DNA sequences from this sample encode an identical CDR3 as well. V gene TRBV29-1 combines with J gene TRBJ1-1, with D hard to call. V shed 3 bases and J shed 1 base, with 6 bases lying between them. The germline CDR1 and CDR2 sequences are SQVTM and ANQGSEA. There are 12 residues in the CDR3. In DNA, the CDR3 is TGCAGCGTTGACCAGGAGAACACTGAAGCTTTCTTT. It translates to CSVDQENTEAFF.

Details on this clone: The same CDR3 is also encoded by other DNA sequences in this sample. The V and J genes are TRBV5-1 and TRBJ2-7; D is ambiguous. The germline V and J ends were trimmed by 0 bases and 1 base, with 5 bases remaining between them. The CDR3 length is 13 residues. From germline, CDR1 is SGHRS and CDR2 YFSETQ. CDR3 amino acids: CASSLVESYEQYF. CDR3 sequence (DNA): TGCGCCAGCAGCTTGGTCGAATCCTACGAGCAGTACTTC.

The CDR3, as DNA: TGTGCCAGCAGCGGCAGGGGGCAAAACTTTCGATATGGCTACACCTTC. Amino acids: CASSGRGQNFRYGYTF. The genes are TRBV9 and TRBJ1-2; 8 nucleotides align to TRBD1. V lost 3 bases and J lost 5; bases outside the gene matches: 12. CDR1 and CDR2 from the germline V gene are SGDLS and YYNGEE. The CDR3 totals 16 residues.

The genes are TRBV7-7 and TRBJ1-5, with D uncertain. This CDR3 is 13 amino acids long. Germline V lookup: CDR1 SSHAT, CDR2 FNYEAQ (reference sequence). Trimming cost V 7 bases and J 0 bases, with 7 bases left between them. CDR3 protein: CASIYTSNQPQHF. In DNA form, the CDR3 reads TGTGCCAGCATTTACACTAGCAATCAGCCCCAGCATTTT. Using reference TRBV7-7 and TRBJ1-5 for the parts outside the CDR3, the full variable domain is GAGVSQSPRYKVTKRGQDVTLRCDPISSHATLYWYQQALGQGPEFLTYFNYEAQPDKSGLPSDRFSAERPEGSISTLTIQRTEQRDSAMYRCASIYTSNQPQHFGDGTRLSIL.

V usage is TRBV7-8 and J usage is TRBJ1-1; D is undetermined. There are 14 residues in the CDR3. Germline CDR1 and CDR2: SGHVS and FQNEAQ. Trimming took off 1 base at V and 6 bases at J, with 12 bases between the two ends. The CDR3 protein is CASSLGTRVPEAFF. In DNA, the CDR3 is TGTGCCAGCAGCTTAGGAACTCGGGTACCTGAAGCTTTCTTT.

In DNA, the CDR3 is TGTGCCAGCAGCGGAACTTACAATGAGCAGTTCTTC. It encodes CASSGTYNEQFF. The V gene is TRBV25-1, the J gene TRBJ2-1; unclear D gene. The CDR3 consists of 12 residues. V was cut by 6 bases and J by 4 bases, with 7 bases left in between. Germline CDR1 is MGHDK and CDR2 is SYGVNS.

This chain connects TRBV7-8 to TRBJ1-1; 7 bases line up with TRBD1. The CDR3 covers 14 residues. The V gene's germline CDR1 is SGHVS and CDR2 FQNEAQ. The ends lost 6 bases at V and 0 bases at J; junction bases unmatched: 4. The CDR3, as DNA: TGTGCCAGCAGTTCCGACAGGGTGAACACTGAAGCTTTCTTT. It is translated as CASSSDRVNTEAFF. The full variable domain, completed using reference TRBV7-8 and TRBJ1-1, is GAGVSQSPRYKVAKRGQDVALRCDPISGHVSLFWYQQALGQGPEFLTYFQNEAQLDKSGLPSDRFFAERPEGSVSTLKIQRTQQEDSAVYLCASSSDRVNTEAFFGQGTRLTVV.

J is TRBJ1-2 and V is TRBV27; 7 nucleotides agree with TRBD1. CDR1 MNHEY and CDR2 SMNVEV come from the germline V gene (reference sequence). The J segment lost 6 bases and the V segment lost 0 bases, leaving 7 bases of the junction unmatched. This CDR3 has 15 amino acids. The CDR3 sequence: CASSLSLTGTDGYTF. CDR3 sequence (DNA): TGTGCCAGCAGTTTATCGTTAACCGGGACAGATGGCTACACCTTC.